Listed here is a single TCR beta chain. Its antigen remains unidentified. The record has no base qualities; no much larger clone is one base away. Systemically healthy Caucasian individuals from Russia, 39 in total and aged about 6 to 100 years, were included as donors. Each donor gave about 10 milliliters of peripheral blood, drawn into EDTA-treated Vacutainer tubes. Ficoll-Paque density-gradient centrifugation was used to isolate PBMCs, with at least 7 million per sample. Trizol reagent was used to extract total RNA from the PBMCs, yielding at least 5 micrograms per sample. Naive CD45RAhigh/CD27high T cell percentages were measured by flow cytometry on a PBMC aliquot from every donor. Libraries were prepared through 5' RACE. Sequenced using an Illumina HiSeq 2500. A second PCR of about 6 to 11 cycles was performed with a sample-barcoded 5' primer and a J-beta primer mix. A template-switch 5' adaptor carrying 12 random nucleotides introduced a unique molecular identifier onto each TCR beta cDNA molecule. Each sample yielded at least 2.5 million CDR3-containing paired-end reads. First-strand cDNA synthesis was performed from all RNA using the Mint cDNA synthesis kit, with priming by a TRBC-specific oligonucleotide. Following uracil-DNA glycosylase treatment, all cDNA underwent a first 18-cycle PCR with the universal primers M1SS and BC2_uni_R. The original pipeline was this. For normalization, 1 million high-quality reads, each with a distinct molecular identifier, were randomly selected from each sample. Instead of being binned into consensus sequences, reads with shared molecular identifiers were discarded. MiTCR, run with a Q25 quality threshold and the strictest error-elimination algorithm, handled CDR3 identification, clonotype clustering and error correction. A nonparametric unseen species model using Euler transformation provided a lower-bound estimate of total TCR beta diversity. TCRdb reprocessed the public reads (quality trimming at Q25 with fastp, clone calling with MiXCR) and kept in-frame beta chains. Duplicate CDR3 protein sequences are folded into a single record with the most common DNA and genes. TCRdb's processing, not the authors', yielded these V and J calls. This sample holds roughly 1 million distinct CDR3 sequences; 20% to 25% were observed only once. Jointly, the top ten make up 0.65% to 0.95% of the sample.

These data originate in a study of blood T cells in healthy people across ages (dated by TCRdb to between 2014 and 2016). For context, the study as a whole: In model experiments, roughly one uniquely barcoded TCR beta cDNA molecule per two T cells was captured by template switching. Using deep sequencing normalized with unique cDNA molecular identifiers, the study measured how TCR beta repertoire diversity changes with age. Donors were grouped into four age groups: young (average approximately 16 years), middle-aged (about 40), aged (around 56) and long-lived (just over 80). For two donors (one aged 18 to 30 and one aged 80 or older), the study analyzed two additional independent replicas of 1 million unique cDNA reads from the same blood draw. Study-level results and caveats: As age increased, observed TCR beta diversity per million T cells dropped in a roughly linear way, and a significant reduction was already evident by age 40. There was a strong correlation between observed TCR beta diversity and the percentage of naive T cells measured by flow cytometry. Donor CMV infection status was unknown, potentially confounding age-related changes in expanded clonotypes. Estimates of total diversity based on one million sequenced T cells were regarded as lower bounds and as underestimates. Conclusive comparison of naive and antigen-experienced compartments was prevented by the profiling of bulk unsorted PBMCs. Compared with the aged group, more naive CD4+ T cells, fewer expanded clones and increased TCR diversity were shown by the long-lived group, suggesting age selection.

Here V drops 5 bases and J drops 5 bases, and the junction holds 14 bases not matched to any gene. From a lookup of the germline V gene, CDR1 and CDR2 are MNHEY and SVGAGI. Including cysteine and phenylalanine, the CDR3 has 16 amino acids. The retained sequence is limited to the CDR3, 48 bases, with the frame set at the first base. These data also formed part of another study, on T cells of mothers and their children. The second study, in turn, reports: Nine systemically healthy Caucasian individuals served as donors, namely three mothers together with their six children. cDNA synthesis used all of the extracted RNA, with roughly 1.5 ug of RNA in each 15 ul reaction. Sample barcodes and 2-4 random nucleotides were added via the M1S primer in the second PCR. More than 9 million TCR beta CDR3 reads were obtained from each mother, and several million reads were obtained from each child. In both related and unrelated pairs, thymic selection shapes the output of TCR recombination in a similar way, with inherited differences having only a minor effect. Normalized repertoire overlap was always found to be slightly, but never significantly, higher in related mother-child pairs than in unrelated mother-child pairs. No persistent microchimeric T cell clones were found, with a detection sensitivity of approximately 110 clones per million clonotypes. The study used deep NGS to compare TCR beta repertoires of mothers and children, seeking features distinguishing related mother-child pairs from unrelated individuals. Mothers averaged roughly 40 +/- 4 years of age and children averaged around 10 +/- 4 years. Libraries were sequenced on Illumina HiSeq 2000 with 100+100 nt paired-end reads after adapter ligation with NEBNext reagents. To prevent cross-contamination, the mother and child libraries were prepared one month apart and sequenced in separate runs. For each donor, somewhere between roughly 500,000 and 2,100,000 distinct TCR beta clonotypes were identified. Naive TCR beta clonotypes were estimated from low-frequency clonotypes matched to each donor's FACS-determined naive share, without sorting.

This TCR was recovered from a girl aged 2 to 9 in good health. Source material: blood. Recombination linked TRBV6-5 to TRBJ1-2, and 7 bases in between align with TRBD1. The nucleotide sequence reads as follows: TGTGCCAGCAGTGGACGACAGGGTTCCGTGGCATATGGCTACACCTTC. Translated, this is CASSGRQGSVAYGYTF.